This T cell receptor beta chain was retrieved from a study of blood T cell repertoires in COVID-19. V lost 4 bases, J lost 5 bases, and 12 bases lay in between. The CDR3 extends over 15 amino acids. Per germline, CDR1 SGHTA and CDR2 FQGNSA. Authors' processing steps: Amplifying reference gene primers gave estimates of nucleated cell counts. Using immunoSEQ multiplex PCR, the repertoire was profiled, and TCRdb retains in-frame clones only, with some absent. The V and J calls and the clone size are those of that table, but D and trimming were determined from the DNA. The data show some 170,000 clones, 85% to 95% seen once.

The V call is TRBV7-2, the J call TRBJ1-6; D is possibly TRBD1 (5 bases). Sequenced sample: peripheral blood. This TCR derives from a woman aged 60-70 years with COVID-19, enrolled during active disease. For the CDR3, the DNA is TGTGCCAGCAGCTACCCGGCAGGGAATAATTCACCCCTCCACTTT. Translation: CASSYPAGNNSPLHF. Filled out from reference TRBV7-2 and TRBJ1-6, the complete variable domain reads GAGVSQSPSNKVTEKGKDVELRCDPISGHTALYWYRQSLGQGLEFLIYFQGNSAPDKSGLPSDRFSAERTGGSVSTLTIQRTQQEDSAVYLCASSYPAGNNSPLHFGNGTRLTVT.